The table lists the clone carrying this TCR beta chain with many counts. Antigen: not known. This record belongs to a study of T cell repertoires in cytomegalovirus infection. Germline V gene lookup returns CDR1 ENHRY and CDR2 SYGVKD. With V trimmed by 2 bases and J by 5 bases, 5 bases remained unmatched. The CDR3 is made up of 14 amino acids. From the reads, TCRdb called clonotypes with MiXCR, one entry per CDR3 protein. Seen here are fewer than 1,000,000 distinct CDR3 sequences, around 32% observed once, and the top ten hold around 15%. The V and J genes are TRBV10-3 and TRBJ2-5; 7 bases align to TRBD1. The clonotype originates from a human donor in good health (CMV status not recorded). Some clones in this sample may be carry-over from other donors' samples. The starting material was cultured CD8+ T cells from PBMCs, obtained from culture after CMV antigen stimulation. CDR3 loop: CAISEDRVWETQYF. The CDR3 DNA reads TGTGCCATCAGTGAGGACAGGGTATGGGAGACCCAGTACTTC.